Following are 19 T cell receptor beta chains from one sample sequenced in a study of Graves' ophthalmopathy and Graves' hyperthyroidism. Amplification from RNA transcripts yielded the TCR beta CDR3 regions. The first-round RT-PCR employed HTBI primers together with the Qiagen OneStep RT-PCR kit. A multiplex PCR was then performed as the second round. TCRdb recomputed calls from the multiplex PCR reads with MiXCR, one row per CDR3 protein. This sample has fewer than 400,000 distinct CDR3 sequences, with around 17% found just once. The sequenced sample was peripheral blood. These TCRs come from a woman between 18 and 29 years old with Graves' ophthalmopathy.

This clonotype was detected many times. The chain uses TRBV20-1 and TRBJ2-7, with a tentative D call TRBD2 (5 bases). Germline loops: CDR1 DFQATT, CDR2 SNEGSKA (reference sequence). The CDR3 is 14 amino acids. Trimming took off 6 bases at V and 0 bases at J, with 15 bases between the two ends. CDR3 region: CSAPSQENSYEQYF. In DNA, the CDR3 is TGCAGTGCCCCTAGCCAGGAAAACTCCTACGAGCAGTACTTC.

This clonotype occurred a few times. The V call is TRBV6-5, the J call TRBJ1-2, with a possible D match to TRBD1 (6 bases). The CDR3 is 16 residues long. The V gene lost 4 bases and the J gene lost 6 bases, with 21 bases spanning the gap. The germline CDR1 and CDR2 sequences are MNHEY and SVGAGI. The CDR3 nucleotides are TGTGCCAGCAGTTTTGATATCCTAACAGGGAACGATGGCTACACCTTC. Its translation: CASSFDILTGNDGYTF.

This chain connects TRBV7-2 to TRBJ1-2; 7 bases are a match to TRBD1. Germline V gene lookup returns CDR1 SGHTA and CDR2 FQGNSA. The CDR3 runs 15 residues. After removal of 4 bases from V and 2 bases from J, the junction contained 7 bases not matched to a gene. The chain's CDR3 is CASSSWDRGNYGYTF. Written as DNA, the CDR3 is TGTGCCAGCAGCTCCTGGGACAGAGGGAACTATGGCTACACCTTC.

This clonotype appeared many times. The CDR3 DNA sequence: TGTGCCACCAGTGATTTTTACACCGGGGAGCTGTTTTTT. This sequence encodes CATSDFYTGELFF. The gene calls are TRBV24-1 and TRBJ2-2; D not resolved. V was cut by 1 base and J by 3 bases, with 2 bases left in between. This CDR3 is built from 13 residues. CDR1 and CDR2 (germline): KGHDR, SFDVKD.

This clonotype occurred many times. The V and J genes are TRBV6-2 or TRBV6-3 and TRBJ1-1; D remains unclear. The CDR3 runs to 17 residues. Trimming took off 2 bases at V and 0 bases at J, with 16 bases between the two ends. Germline CDR1 and CDR2: MNHEY and SVGEGT. CDR3 DNA sequence: TGTGCCAGCAGTTACCCTCCCGTGGACGGGCTGAACACTGAAGCTTTCTTT. As protein: CASSYPPVDGLNTEAFF.

This rearrangement joins TRBV6-2 or TRBV6-3 to TRBJ2-7, with 7 bases aligning to TRBD2. With 8 bases clipped from V and 9 bases from J, the junction kept 7 bases outside the gene matches. Germline CDR1 and CDR2: MNHEY and SVGEGT. This CDR3 spans 11 amino acids. CDR3 protein: CASRGVTSQYF. For the CDR3, the DNA is TGTGCCAGCCGGGGGGTTACGTCGCAGTACTTC.

This clonotype was picked up many times. A much larger clone lies one base from this, so it may be a read error. The chain joins TRBV12-3 or TRBV12-4 to TRBJ2-5; no clear D gene. V was pared by 5 bases and J by 1 base, with 11 bases between. The CDR3 has 14 residues. CDR3 protein: CASSPCRAQETQYF. The DNA for the CDR3 is TGTGCCAGCAGTCCGTGCCGGGCCCAAGAGACCCAGTACTTC.

This clonotype came up many times. The V and J genes are TRBV12-3 or TRBV12-4 and TRBJ1-2; D possibly corresponds to TRBD1 (5 bases). Trimming left V 4 bases short and J 4 bases short, with 13 bases between. This CDR3 region has 14 residues. The CDR3 loop is CASSSRAEGYGYTF. The CDR3 region has the DNA TGTGCCAGCAGTTCCAGGGCAGAGGGCTATGGCTACACCTTC.

This clonotype was seen many times. The chain has TRBV11-2 and TRBJ2-7, with 7 bases identical to TRBD2. Germline CDR1 reads SGHAT; CDR2 reads FQNNGV. The CDR3 loop spans 16 amino acids. Trimming took 2 bases from V and 3 from J; bases not matched to a gene: 10. This CDR3 is CASSLRGRGPSYEQYF. The CDR3 DNA reads TGTGCCAGCAGCTTACGAGGGAGGGGACCTAGCTACGAGCAGTACTTC.

The V call is TRBV5-1, the J call TRBJ2-7; a possible D gene is TRBD2 (5 bases). The CDR3 covers 14 residues. Germline CDR1 reads SGHRS; CDR2 reads YFSETQ. The V end lost 0 bases, the J end lost 7 bases, and 14 bases lay between the germline ends. CDR3 residues: CASSLDGGMGEQYF. CDR3 DNA sequence: TGCGCCAGCAGCTTGGATGGAGGAATGGGAGAGCAGTACTTC.

This clonotype was seen many times. The chain couples TRBV6-2 or TRBV6-3 to TRBJ2-7; a weak D match, TRBD2 (5 bases). The CDR3 spans 13 residues. V gave up 2 bases and J gave up 6 bases, with 11 bases separating them. CDR1 and CDR2 from the germline V gene are MNHEY and SVGEGT. CDR3 sequence: CASSYGFEGEQYF. The CDR3 DNA sequence: TGTGCCAGCAGTTACGGGTTTGAGGGCGAGCAGTACTTC.

This clonotype was counted at least ten times. The chain is built from TRBV24-1 and TRBJ2-5; 10 bases map to TRBD1. The trim removed 4 bases at V and 5 bases at J, leaving 15 bases unmatched. The CDR3 length is 18 residues. Per germline, CDR1 KGHDR and CDR2 SFDVKD. The CDR3 bases are TGTGCCACCAGTGAGGGGGACAGGGGTAGAGATGTCGTGGAGACCCAGTACTTC. It specifies CATSEGDRGRDVVETQYF.

Ten or more counts support this clonotype. The J gene is TRBJ2-7, the V gene TRBV6-2 or TRBV6-3; a weak D match, TRBD2 (6 bases). The V and J ends lost 0 bases and 2 bases respectively, with 17 bases between them. The CDR3 runs to 17 residues. Per germline, CDR1 MNHEY and CDR2 SVGEGT. The CDR3 spells CASSYSKDGGVPYEQYF. The CDR3 DNA reads TGTGCCAGCAGTTACTCAAAGGATGGCGGGGTACCCTACGAGCAGTACTTC.

This clonotype was detected ten times or more. This chain joins TRBV6-2 or TRBV6-3 and TRBJ1-2; D uncertain. The V end lost 4 bases, the J end lost 7 bases, and 19 bases lay between the germline ends. Germline assignment: CDR1 MNHEY and CDR2 SVGEGT. The length of the CDR3 is 15 residues. The DNA of the CDR3 is TGTGCCAGCAGTTTGCGTACACCCCCGTTCGGTGGCTACACCTTC. Its translation: CASSLRTPPFGGYTF.

This clonotype appeared many times. The V gene is TRBV6-1, the J gene TRBJ2-2; possibly TRBD1 or TRBD2 for D (6 bases each). The germline V and J ends were trimmed by 2 bases and 2 bases, with 12 bases remaining between them. CDR3 length: 16 residues. Germline CDR1 reads MNHNS; CDR2 reads SASEGT. Written as DNA, the CDR3 is TGTGCCAGCAGTGAAACGGAGGGGACAAACACCGGGGAGCTGTTTTTT. Translation gives CASSETEGTNTGELFF.

This clonotype has a count of ten or more. This chain links TRBV15 with TRBJ1-2; D not resolved. With 0 bases removed from V and 4 bases from J, the gap between germline ends came to 3 bases. Germline V lookup: CDR1 LNHNV, CDR2 YYDKDF (reference sequence). This CDR3 is 12 amino acids long. CDR3 in amino acids: CATSREGYGYTF. The CDR3 coding sequence is TGTGCCACCAGCAGAGAGGGCTATGGCTACACCTTC.

This clonotype was counted between two and nine times. J is TRBJ1-5 and V is TRBV6-1; TRBD1 might be the D (6 bases). The CDR3 contains 15 residues. The ends were cut back, 6 bases at V and 0 bases at J, with 12 bases in the middle. Looked up from germline, CDR1 is MNHNS and CDR2 is SASEGT. CDR3 residues: CASRPSGVSNQPQHF. The DNA of the CDR3 is TGTGCCAGCAGGCCTTCAGGGGTTAGCAATCAGCCCCAGCATTTT.

This clonotype was seen repeatedly, ten times or more. The rearrangement links TRBV28 to TRBJ1-2; no firm D call. V was pared by 6 bases and J by 4 bases, with 9 bases between. The germline V gene encodes CDR1 MDHEN and CDR2 SYDVKM. This CDR3 comprises 12 residues. CDR3 amino acids: CASRWGTYGYTF. CDR3 nucleotide sequence: TGTGCCAGCAGGTGGGGTACCTATGGCTACACCTTC.

The chain is built from TRBV6-1 and TRBJ2-5, with 8 bases fitting TRBD2. The CDR3 has 16 amino acids. After removal of 0 bases from V and 3 bases from J, the junction contained 6 bases not matched to a gene. Germline V gene data show CDR1 as MNHNS and CDR2 as SASEGT. CDR3 region: CASSEAVAGIKETQYF. CDR3 nucleotides: TGTGCCAGCAGTGAAGCGGTAGCGGGGATAAAAGAGACCCAGTACTTC.